The next 8 T cell receptor beta chains were all read from a single sample in a study of cytotoxic CD8 clonotypes in ibrutinib-treated CLL. Using immunoSEQ multiplex PCR, the repertoire was profiled, and TCRdb retains in-frame clones only, with some absent. The sample lists 150,000 or so clones, about 84% occurring once. The starting material was PBMCs, obtained after 36 months of ibrutinib treatment. The origin of the receptors is a human donor with chronic lymphocytic leukemia.

CDR3 amino acids: CASSQQLRGTDTQYF. CDR3 nucleotides: TGTGCCAGCAGTCAGCAGCTACGTGGCACAGATACGCAGTATTTT. The V gene is TRBV2, the J gene TRBJ2-3; no clear D. CDR3 size: 15 residues. Trimming took off 5 bases at V and 1 base at J, with 13 bases between the two ends. CDR1 and CDR2 (germline): SNHLY, FYNNEI.

The gene calls are TRBV7-9 and TRBJ1-1; 8 positions agree with TRBD1. Germline lookup yields CDR1 SEHNR and CDR2 FQNEAQ (reference sequence). With 1 base clipped from V and 8 bases from J, the junction kept 9 bases outside the gene matches. This CDR3 contains 15 residues. CDR3 nucleotide sequence: TGTGCCAGCAGCTTAGGTCTGGTTGCAGGGGGCGAAGCTTTCTTT. Its protein product is CASSLGLVAGGEAFF.

This clone showed up just a few times. The chain uses TRBV19 and TRBJ1-1; 9 bases match TRBD1. The V segment lost 8 bases and the J segment 7 bases; nucleotides outside the gene matches: 2. Germline V lookup: CDR1 LNHDA, CDR2 SQIVND (reference sequence). This CDR3 region has 11 residues. The CDR3 nucleotides are TGTGCCAGTGGACAGGGGTATGAAGCTTTCTTT. Translating gives CASGQGYEAFF.

This chain connects TRBV18 to TRBJ2-3, with D maybe TRBD2 (5 bases). This CDR3 contains 17 residues. V was pared by 5 bases and J by 2 bases, with 20 bases between. CDR1 is KGHSH, CDR2 LQKENI, per germline. The CDR3 loop reads CASSAYPGVAYTDTQYF. The DNA of the CDR3 is TGTGCCAGCTCAGCCTACCCCGGGGTCGCCTACACAGATACGCAGTATTTT.

The genes are TRBV7-9 and TRBJ2-3, with TRBD1 as a possible D gene (8 bases). V was trimmed by 4 bases and J by 0 bases, leaving 14 bases between them. Germline values: CDR1 SEHNR, CDR2 FQNEAQ (reference sequence). This CDR3 has 16 residues. CDR3 in amino acids: CASSSGQGGSTDTQYF. The CDR3 DNA sequence: TGTGCCAGCAGCTCCGGACAGGGAGGGAGCACAGATACGCAGTATTTT. Filled out from reference TRBV7-9 and TRBJ2-3, the complete variable domain reads DTGVSQNPRHKITKRGQNVTFRCDPISEHNRLYWYRQTLGQGPEFLTYFQNEAQLEKSRLLSDRFSAERPKGSFSTLEIQRTEQGDSAMYLCASSSGQGGSTDTQYFGPGTRLTVL.

This clone was seen once. This chain connects TRBV29-1 to TRBJ1-1; the D is unclear. V shed 4 bases and J shed 8 bases, with 11 bases lying between them. CDR1 SQVTM and CDR2 ANQGSEA come from the germline V gene. This CDR3 has 11 residues. The CDR3 coding sequence is TGCAGCGTTGTCTGGGAGTGGGAAGCTTTCTTT. Translated: CSVVWEWEAFF.

This clone was observed many times. The gene calls are TRBV19 and TRBJ1-2; 8 nucleotides match TRBD1. The CDR3 sequence is 17 residues long. Unmatched junction bases numbered 15, after V lost 5 bases and J lost 4 bases. Germline lookup yields CDR1 LNHDA and CDR2 SQIVND (reference sequence). CDR3 nucleotide sequence: TGTGCCAGTAGTGGGGGACAGGCCTCCGGATGGGGCTATGGCTACACCTTC. Amino acid sequence: CASSGGQASGWGYGYTF. Using reference TRBV19 and TRBJ1-2 for the parts outside the CDR3, the full variable domain is DGGITQSPKYLFRKEGQNVTLSCEQNLNHDAMYWYRQDPGQGLRLIYYSQIVNDFQKGDIAEGYSVSREKKESFPLTVTSAQKNPTAFYLCASSGGQASGWGYGYTFGSGTRLTVV.

The rearrangement uses TRBV11-3 and TRBJ2-7, with 9 nucleotides matching TRBD1. The germline gives CDR1 SGHNT, CDR2 YENEEA. Trimming took 5 bases from V and 1 from J; bases not matched to a gene: 3. The CDR3 totals 14 residues. This CDR3 is CASSPGTGSYEQYF. CDR3 nucleotide sequence: TGTGCCAGCAGCCCCGGGACAGGGTCCTACGAGCAGTACTTC.